The 29 T cell receptor beta chains presented below share a single source sample, sequenced in a study of blood T cell repertoires in COVID-19. This table comes from immunoSEQ multiplex PCR, and its TCRdb copy is limited to in-frame clones, with some not included. The sample contains more than 200,000 clones, about four fifths of which appear only once. The sequenced sample was peripheral blood. Every receptor here comes from a man at least 80 years old with acute or convalescent COVID-19.

This chain links TRBV28 with TRBJ2-1, with TRBD1 matching 8 bases. The junction had 18 bases not matched to a gene; V was cut back by 5 bases and J by 9 bases. CDR1 is MDHEN, CDR2 SYDVKM, per germline. The CDR3 is 17 amino acids. The CDR3 region is CASSPPTPGTGPVEQFF. CDR3 DNA: TGTGCCAGCAGTCCCCCCACCCCCGGGACAGGTCCGGTTGAGCAGTTCTTC.

V gene TRBV5-4 combines with J gene TRBJ1-2; TRBD1 might be the D (6 bases). Trimming left V 1 base short and J 0 bases short, with 7 bases between. CDR3 length: 14 residues. Germline loops: CDR1 SGHNT, CDR2 YYREEE (reference sequence). The CDR3 coding sequence is TGTGCCAGCAGCTTGACAGGGACTAACTATGGCTACACCTTC. Translating it yields CASSLTGTNYGYTF.

The chain links TRBV27 to TRBJ2-7, with 11 positions matching TRBD2. V lost 6 bases, J lost 6 bases, and 10 bases stayed unmatched. Germline CDR1 and CDR2: MNHEY and SMNVEV (reference sequence). The CDR3 contains 15 residues. The DNA for the CDR3 is TGTGCCAGCAGCAAAGGCCTAGCGGGGGGTACCGAGCAGTACTTC. Encoded protein: CASSKGLAGGTEQYF.

This clone was counted once. This chain uses TRBV5-8 with TRBJ1-5, with TRBD1 as a possible D gene (6 bases). Trimming stripped 3 bases from V and 7 bases from J, with 8 bases between. The CDR3 totals 12 residues. CDR1 is SGHTS and CDR2 is YDEGEE in the germline V gene. The CDR3 loop reads CASSSQGQPQHF. The CDR3 coding sequence is TGTGCCAGCAGCTCCCAGGGGCAGCCCCAGCATTTT.

This clone was detected once. The chain has TRBV5-1 and TRBJ2-3; possibly TRBD1 for D (6 bases). V was cut by 5 bases and J by 2 bases, with 18 bases left in between. Per the germline V gene, CDR1 is SGHRS and CDR2 is YFSETQ. There are 16 residues in the CDR3. CDR3 in amino acids: CASSSGGPATTDTQYF. In DNA form, the CDR3 reads TGCGCCAGCAGTTCTGGGGGCCCAGCAACCACAGATACGCAGTATTTT.

The V gene is TRBV29-1, the J gene TRBJ2-5, with TRBD1 as a possible D gene (6 bases). The CDR3 runs 15 residues. The V end lost 4 bases, the J end lost 1 base, and 16 bases lay between the germline ends. Germline V gives CDR1 SQVTM, CDR2 ANQGSEA. This chain's CDR3 is CSVGGQNKVQETQYF. The CDR3 nucleotides are TGCAGCGTTGGGGGACAAAATAAAGTCCAAGAGACCCAGTACTTC.

The genes are TRBV9 and TRBJ2-3; 9 nucleotides line up with TRBD2. V trimming: 4 bases; J trimming: 0 bases; junction bases outside the gene matches: 3. CDR1 and CDR2 from the germline V gene are SGDLS and YYNGEE. This CDR3 has 15 residues. CDR3 bases: TGTGCCAGCAGCCCGCGGGAGGGGAGCACAGATACGCAGTATTTT. It is translated as CASSPREGSTDTQYF.

The chain carries TRBV27 and TRBJ1-1, with a possible D match to TRBD1 (6 bases). Germline CDR1 and CDR2: MNHEY and SMNVEV (reference sequence). There are 14 residues in the CDR3. Trimming removed 3 bases from V and 5 bases from J, with 13 bases in between. CDR3 region: CASSLYTGKTEAFF. Here the CDR3 DNA reads TGTGCCAGCAGTTTGTATACAGGGAAAACTGAAGCTTTCTTT.

The gene calls are TRBV5-1 and TRBJ2-3; perhaps TRBD1 as D (5 bases). Germline V gene data show CDR1 as SGHRS and CDR2 as YFSETQ. The CDR3 consists of 14 residues. The V end was cut by 2 bases, the J end by 2 bases, with 9 bases between. DNA of the CDR3: TGCGCCAGCAGCTTTCAAGGGGCCACAGATACGCAGTATTTT. Translated: CASSFQGATDTQYF.

The CDR3 loop is CASSLDNRGADGELFF. As DNA, the CDR3 is TGTGCCAGCAGCTTAGATAACAGGGGGGCGGACGGGGAGCTGTTTTTT. The chain has TRBV11-3 and TRBJ2-2, with 8 bases aligning to TRBD1. CDR1 and CDR2 (germline): SGHNT, YENEEA. After removal of 0 bases from V and 7 bases from J, the junction contained 7 bases not matched to a gene. The CDR3 runs 16 residues.

This clone appeared once. The V and J genes are TRBV24-1 and TRBJ2-7; 7 bases agree with TRBD1. Losses at the gene ends were 3 bases for V and 3 bases for J; bases not matched to a gene: 4. The CDR3 contains 14 residues. CDR1 is KGHDR and CDR2 is SFDVKD in the germline V gene. The DNA of the CDR3 is TGTGCCACCAGTGATCGGGACAGTCACTACGAGCAGTACTTC. Protein sequence: CATSDRDSHYEQYF.

The chain has TRBV6-1 and TRBJ2-1; maybe TRBD1 (6 bases). V was cut by 2 bases and J by 4 bases, with 12 bases left in between. The CDR3 is 15 residues long. Germline lookup yields CDR1 MNHNS and CDR2 SASEGT. The CDR3 region is CASSEWGTPYNEQFF. The DNA for the CDR3 is TGTGCCAGCAGTGAATGGGGGACACCTTACAATGAGCAGTTCTTC.

The V call is TRBV11-2, the J call TRBJ1-2; D is unresolved. From germline, CDR1 is SGHAT and CDR2 FQNNGV. Trimming left V 5 bases short and J 1 base short, with 8 bases between. This CDR3 contains 13 residues. The DNA for the CDR3 is TGTGCCAGCAGCCCGCGGAGTAACTATGGCTACACCTTC. It yields the protein CASSPRSNYGYTF.

The chain combines TRBV5-4 with TRBJ2-2, with 16 positions matching TRBD2. V trimming: 4 bases; J trimming: 0 bases; junction bases outside the gene matches: 9. The CDR3 covers 20 residues. The germline V gene has CDR1 SGHNT and CDR2 YYREEE (reference sequence). The CDR3 reads CASSTGLAGGPDTNTGELFF. CDR3 DNA: TGTGCCAGCAGCACGGGACTAGCGGGGGGGCCCGATACGAACACCGGGGAGCTGTTTTTT.

The J gene is TRBJ2-3, the V gene TRBV5-1; possibly TRBD2 for D (6 bases). There are 17 residues in the CDR3. Between the trimmed V and J ends, which lost 0 bases and 5 bases, there was a span of 19 bases. Germline lookup yields CDR1 SGHRS and CDR2 YFSETQ. CDR3 protein: CASSLGAMGSGGDTQYF. The DNA for the CDR3 is TGCGCCAGCAGCTTGGGGGCGATGGGATCCGGGGGAGATACGCAGTATTTT.

This sequence joins TRBV3-1 (or the pseudogene TRBV3-2) and TRBJ1-4; 9 nucleotides align to TRBD1. The V and J ends lost 6 bases and 0 bases, in that order; junction bases with no gene match: 2. Germline loops: CDR1 LGHDT, CDR2 YNNKEL (reference sequence). The CDR3 consists of 15 residues. DNA of the CDR3: TGTGCCAGCAGGCGACAGGGGGCAACTAATGAAAAACTGTTTTTT. It is translated as CASRRQGATNEKLFF.

The J gene is TRBJ2-1, the V gene TRBV6-4; 9 bases map to TRBD1. V was pared by 6 bases and J by 9 bases, with 9 bases of the junction left unmatched. Germline lookup yields CDR1 MRHNA and CDR2 SNTAGT. There are 14 residues in the CDR3. The CDR3 nucleotides are TGTGCCAGCAGCCAAGACAGGGGGGTAGGTGAGCAGTTCTTC. Its protein product is CASSQDRGVGEQFF.

The rearrangement joins TRBV15 to TRBJ2-2; 9 bases agree with TRBD2. Losses at the gene ends were 3 bases for V and 7 bases for J; bases not matched to a gene: 21. The CDR3 contains 20 residues. The germline gives CDR1 LNHNV, CDR2 YYDKDF (reference sequence). The CDR3 bases are TGTGCCACCAGCAGTGAGTTAGGGCTAGCGGGGCCCTCAGGAATCGGGGAGCTGTTTTTT. The encoded protein is CATSSELGLAGPSGIGELFF.

The CDR3 DNA follows: TGTGCCAGCAGCCAAGTGACTGTCGCGGGAAACACCATATATTTT. Residues: CASSQVTVAGNTIYF. The rearrangement joins TRBV4-2 to TRBJ1-3; D remains ambiguous. The CDR3 has 15 amino acids. V was trimmed by 1 base and J by 4 bases, leaving 11 bases between them. Germline V gives CDR1 LGHNA, CDR2 YNFKEQ.

This chain joins TRBV27 and TRBJ2-7; 7 bases line up with TRBD1. The CDR3 contains 15 residues. The germline gives CDR1 MNHEY, CDR2 SMNVEV (reference sequence). V trimming: 6 bases; J trimming: 0 bases; junction bases outside the gene matches: 8. This CDR3 reads CASSPGQVTSYEQYF. CDR3 bases: TGTGCCAGCAGCCCAGGACAGGTCACCTCCTACGAGCAGTACTTC.

V is TRBV19 and J is TRBJ2-7, with TRBD1 identical over 8 bases. V dropped 5 bases and J dropped 2; count of bases not matched to a gene: 14. Germline V gives CDR1 LNHDA, CDR2 SQIVND (reference sequence). The CDR3 consists of 17 residues. CDR3 coding DNA: TGTGCCAGTAGTCCATTCCCCCCCGGGACAGGAACCTACGAGCAGTACTTC. As protein: CASSPFPPGTGTYEQYF.

This clone came up once. The rearrangement uses TRBV10-3 and TRBJ2-6, with unresolved D. CDR3 length equals 17 residues. With 3 bases removed from V and 0 bases from J, the gap between germline ends came to 12 bases. Germline V CDR1 and CDR2: ENHRY, SYGVKD. The CDR3 bases are TGTGCCATCAGTGAAAATCCACGGTTCTCTGGGGCCAACGTCCTGACTTTC. Translated: CAISENPRFSGANVLTF.

CDR3 residues: CASSQDAGGTEAFF. CDR3 in DNA: TGTGCCAGCAGCCAAGATGCAGGAGGCACTGAAGCTTTCTTT. The chain uses TRBV4-2 and TRBJ1-1; D is undetermined. Between the trimmed V and J ends, which lost 0 bases and 4 bases, there was a span of 9 bases. CDR3 size: 14 residues. From germline, CDR1 is LGHNA and CDR2 YNFKEQ.

V and J are TRBV7-2 and TRBJ2-1; TRBD2 aligns across 12 bases. Trimming took 6 bases from V and 3 from J; bases not matched to a gene: 3. The CDR3 contains 15 residues. Germline lookup yields CDR1 SGHTA and CDR2 FQGNSA. The CDR3 sequence: CASRLTSGGYNEQFF. The CDR3 nucleotides read TGTGCCAGCAGACTGACTAGCGGGGGCTACAATGAGCAGTTCTTC.

The gene calls are TRBV12-3 or TRBV12-4 and TRBJ1-5; the D is unclear. Trimming removed 1 base at V and 9 bases at J, with 7 bases between. The CDR3 spans 12 residues. The CDR3 is CASSLGGGPQHF. Written as DNA, the CDR3 is TGTGCCAGCAGTTTAGGAGGAGGGCCCCAGCATTTT.

This clone has just a few counts. V usage is TRBV2 and J usage is TRBJ2-6, with D hard to call. CDR3 length: 13 residues. CDR1 SNHLY and CDR2 FYNNEI come from the germline V gene. Between the trimmed V and J ends, which lost 7 bases and 4 bases, there was a span of 8 bases. CDR3 coding DNA: TGTGCCAGCAACCGGTTCGGGGCCAACGTCCTGACTTTC. Residues: CASNRFGANVLTF.

The V and J genes are TRBV9 and TRBJ2-1; 7 nucleotides align to TRBD1. CDR1 and CDR2 (germline): SGDLS, YYNGEE. The CDR3 covers 15 residues. V dropped 0 bases and J dropped 6; count of bases not matched to a gene: 6. The CDR3 here is CASSVVGGPGNEQFF. The DNA for the CDR3 is TGTGCCAGCAGCGTAGTAGGGGGCCCTGGCAATGAGCAGTTCTTC.

This clone was counted a single time. V gene TRBV6-6 combines with J gene TRBJ2-2, with 7 bases aligning to TRBD1. Germline V lookup: CDR1 MNHNY, CDR2 SVGAGI (reference sequence). The CDR3 consists of 16 residues. The V gene end was trimmed by 10 bases and the J gene end by 5 bases; junction bases not matched to a gene: 16. CDR3 loop: CATYLSGQAGTGELFF. Written as DNA, the CDR3 is TGTGCCACCTACCTCTCCGGACAGGCAGGGACCGGGGAGCTGTTTTTT.

This chain connects TRBV19 to TRBJ2-5; TRBD1 aligns across 9 bases. The CDR3 length is 13 residues. Germline trimming cut 6 bases from V and 3 bases from J; bases unmatched to any gene: 2. The V gene's germline CDR1 is LNHDA and CDR2 SQIVND (reference sequence). In DNA form, the CDR3 reads TGTGCCAGTAGGGGGACAGGGAAAGAGACCCAGTACTTC. This codes for CASRGTGKETQYF.